Below are 29 T cell receptor beta chains sequenced from a single sample in a study of blood T cells in healthy people across ages. The second PCR ran roughly 7 to 12 cycles with a sample-barcoded 5' primer and J-beta primers. TCRdb re-called the 5' RACE reads with MiXCR, one entry per CDR3 protein. In the table there are approximately 850,000 distinct CDR3 sequences, roughly 50% of which are singletons. Material for sequencing was blood. Receptors were obtained from a man younger than 40 in good health.

The chain uses TRBV2 and TRBJ2-1; D uncertain. The CDR3 runs to 13 residues. V was cut by 4 bases and J by 6 bases, with 10 bases left in between. In germline, CDR1 is SNHLY, CDR2 FYNNEI. CDR3 residues: CASSVSSANEQFF. The CDR3 DNA reads as TGTGCCAGCAGTGTTTCAAGCGCCAATGAGCAGTTCTTC. The entire variable domain, with the rest obtained from reference TRBV2 and TRBJ2-1, is as follows: EPEVTQTPSHQVTQMGQEVILRCVPISNHLYFYWYRQILGQKVEFLVSFYNNEISEKSEIFDDQFSVERPDGSNFTLKIRSTKLEDSAMYFCASSVSSANEQFFGPGTRLTVL.

This clonotype was seen a handful of times. The J gene is TRBJ2-1, the V gene TRBV7-9, with D tentatively TRBD2 (5 bases). The CDR3 is 14 residues long. From germline, CDR1 is SEHNR and CDR2 FQNEAQ (reference sequence). V lost 4 bases and J lost 4, with 11 bases in between. As DNA, the CDR3 is TGTGCCAGCAGCTCCTCTAGCAGGTACAATGAGCAGTTCTTC. It encodes CASSSSSRYNEQFF.

This chain joins TRBV27 and TRBJ1-2; the D is unclear. V lost 4 bases and J 8 bases, leaving 11 bases between the germline ends. The germline CDR1 and CDR2 sequences are MNHEY and SMNVEV (reference sequence). The CDR3 totals 12 residues. The CDR3 reads CASSSGTQGYTF. CDR3 in DNA: TGTGCCAGCAGTTCAGGAACGCAGGGCTACACCTTC.

This clonotype has more than one count but fewer than ten. The chain couples TRBV7-2 to TRBJ2-1; D is ambiguous. Germline V gives CDR1 SGHTA, CDR2 FQGNSA. With 0 bases removed from V and 5 bases from J, the gap between germline ends came to 5 bases. The CDR3 length is 13 residues. CDR3 sequence reads: CASSLAQHNEQFF. CDR3 coding DNA: TGTGCCAGCAGCTTAGCCCAACACAATGAGCAGTTCTTC.

The chain has TRBV5-1 and TRBJ1-2; 7 nucleotides agree with TRBD1. V lost 4 bases, J lost 1 base, and 4 bases stayed unmatched. Looked up from germline, CDR1 is SGHRS and CDR2 is YFSETQ. This CDR3 contains 14 residues. CDR3 loop: CASSAGQYNYGYTF. CDR3 sequence (DNA): TGCGCCAGCAGCGCGGGACAGTATAACTATGGCTACACCTTC.

The gene calls are TRBV7-7 and TRBJ2-1; TRBD2 agrees at 9 bases. The V and J ends lost 1 base and 9 bases, in that order; junction bases with no gene match: 10. The germline V gene has CDR1 SSHAT and CDR2 FNYEAQ (reference sequence). The CDR3 totals 16 residues. The CDR3 region has the DNA TGTGCCAGCAGCTTAGAATTTGGCGGGGGGGCGGGTGAGCAGTTCTTC. Translating gives CASSLEFGGGAGEQFF.

This clonotype showed up just a few times. The chain recombines TRBV7-2 with TRBJ1-5, with a possible D match to TRBD1 (5 bases). The germline CDR1 and CDR2 sequences are SGHTA and FQGNSA. The CDR3 covers 15 residues. V was shortened by 1 base and J by 2 bases, with 9 bases between the two germline ends. This CDR3 is CASSLGPGGNQPQHF. DNA of the CDR3: TGTGCCAGCAGCTTAGGCCCGGGGGGCAATCAGCCCCAGCATTTT. Full variable domain (outside the CDR3, taken from reference TRBV7-2 and TRBJ1-5): GAGVSQSPSNKVTEKGKDVELRCDPISGHTALYWYRQSLGQGLEFLIYFQGNSAPDKSGLPSDRFSAERTGGSVSTLTIQRTQQEDSAVYLCASSLGPGGNQPQHFGDGTRLSIL.

This chain connects TRBV4-3 to TRBJ2-7; TRBD2 agrees at 10 bases. The junction had 6 bases not matched to a gene; V was cut back by 4 bases and J by 0 bases. The CDR3 runs 16 residues. CDR1 LGHNA and CDR2 YSLEER come from the germline V gene. The CDR3 is CASSPSSGGLSYEQYF. For the CDR3, the DNA is TGCGCCAGCAGCCCATCTAGCGGGGGCCTCTCCTACGAGCAGTACTTC.

This chain's CDR3 is CASSDPGWNGYTF. The CDR3 nucleotides read TGTGCCAGCAGTGACCCCGGGTGGAATGGCTACACCTTC. V gene TRBV6-5 combines with J gene TRBJ1-2, with unresolved D. CDR3 length: 13 amino acids. From germline, CDR1 is MNHEY and CDR2 SVGAGI. The V end lost 5 bases, the J end lost 6 bases, and 13 bases lay between the germline ends.

This clonotype was counted between two and nine times. The rearrangement links TRBV7-9 to TRBJ2-5; D gene ambiguous. The end of the DNA fits TRBJ2-7 better, so the J call may be wrong. Germline V CDR1 and CDR2: SEHNR, FQNEAQ (reference sequence). The CDR3 runs 14 residues. CDR3 sequence reads: CASSPRVLSYEQYF. CDR3 nucleotides: TGTGCCAGCAGCCCCCGTGTTCTATCCTACGAGCAGTACTTC.

V gene TRBV27 combines with J gene TRBJ2-5; D possibly corresponds to TRBD2 (6 bases). CDR3 length: 13 amino acids. Germline V lookup: CDR1 MNHEY, CDR2 SMNVEV (reference sequence). V shed 5 bases and J shed 11 bases, with 18 bases lying between them. The CDR3 here is CASSAGGGGEQYF. The DNA of the CDR3 is TGTGCCAGCAGTGCGGGTGGAGGCGGGGAGCAGTACTTC.

In its sample, this clonotype was seen a few times. This sequence joins TRBV25-1 and TRBJ2-5; D might be TRBD1 (6 bases). There are 14 residues in the CDR3. Germline CDR1 and CDR2: MGHDK and SYGVNS. The V end lost 6 bases, the J end lost 4 bases, and 15 bases lay between the germline ends. For the CDR3, the DNA is TGTGCCAGCAGAAAAACAGGGAGCGGAGAGACCCAGTACTTC. Its protein is CASRKTGSGETQYF.

The rearrangement links TRBV3-1 to TRBJ2-5; 7 nucleotides match TRBD2. The J call may be mistaken, given a closer DNA end match to TRBJ2-7. The CDR3 totals 13 residues. Germline V gene lookup returns CDR1 LGHDT and CDR2 YNNKEL (reference sequence). The CDR3, as DNA: TGTGCCAGCGGAAACCGGGACTACTACGAGCAGTACTTC. It yields the protein CASGNRDYYEQYF.

V and J are TRBV4-3 and TRBJ2-3; D unclear. Germline V gene sequence: CDR1 LGHNA, CDR2 YSLEER. The CDR3 has 15 amino acids. V was pared by 1 base and J by 0 bases, with 8 bases between. The CDR3 region is CASSQAATSTDTQYF. The CDR3 DNA reads as TGCGCCAGCAGCCAAGCAGCAACTAGCACAGATACGCAGTATTTT.

The V and J genes are TRBV20-1 and TRBJ2-1; D gene unclear. Looked up from germline, CDR1 is DFQATT and CDR2 is SNEGSKA (reference sequence). Trimming removed 0 bases from V and 0 bases from J, with 12 bases in between. The CDR3 totals 16 residues. CDR3 sequence: CSARDPISTSYNEQFF. The CDR3 DNA reads as TGCAGTGCTAGAGATCCGATTAGCACCTCCTACAATGAGCAGTTCTTC.

V and J are TRBV20-1 and TRBJ2-1, with 13 bases aligning to TRBD2. Germline lookup yields CDR1 DFQATT and CDR2 SNEGSKA (reference sequence). This CDR3 contains 15 residues. The V segment lost 4 bases and the J segment 4 bases; nucleotides outside the gene matches: 4. This CDR3 reads CSAKGLAGEYNEQFF. CDR3 coding DNA: TGCAGTGCTAAAGGACTAGCGGGAGAGTACAATGAGCAGTTCTTC.

The gene calls are TRBV20-1 and TRBJ2-7, with TRBD2 identical over 11 bases. V lost 2 bases, J lost 2 bases, and 5 bases stayed unmatched. CDR3 length: 15 amino acids. Germline V lookup: CDR1 DFQATT, CDR2 SNEGSKA (reference sequence). This chain's CDR3 is CSARSTSGRTYEQYF. In nucleotides, the CDR3 is TGCAGTGCTAGATCAACTAGCGGGAGAACCTACGAGCAGTACTTC.

This clonotype was seen a few times. The chain has TRBV4-2 and TRBJ1-1, with D possibly matching TRBD1 (5 bases). CDR1 and CDR2 from the germline V gene are LGHNA and YNFKEQ. V was cut by 6 bases and J by 0 bases, with 17 bases left in between. The length of the CDR3 is 16 residues. The CDR3 is CASRPTGQGLNTEAFF. DNA of the CDR3: TGTGCCAGCAGACCCACTGGGCAGGGACTGAACACTGAAGCTTTCTTT.

V gene TRBV20-1 combines with J gene TRBJ2-7; TRBD2 is a possible D gene (5 bases). The CDR3 covers 12 residues. CDR1 DFQATT and CDR2 SNEGSKA come from the germline V gene (reference sequence). V lost 1 base and J 2 bases, leaving 6 bases between the germline ends. The CDR3 DNA is TGCAGTGCTAGAGGGGAGACCTACGAGCAGTACTTC. Translating it yields CSARGETYEQYF.

The chain couples TRBV18 to TRBJ2-1; 11 nucleotides align to TRBD2. Unmatched junction bases numbered 8, after V lost 2 bases and J lost 5 bases. Looked up from germline, CDR1 is KGHSH and CDR2 is LQKENI. The CDR3 consists of 17 residues. The CDR3 sequence is CASSPNQLAGVNNEQFF. The CDR3 DNA follows: TGTGCCAGCTCACCAAATCAACTAGCGGGGGTGAACAATGAGCAGTTCTTC. Full variable domain (rest looked up from reference TRBV18 and TRBJ2-1): NAGVMQNPRHLVRRRGQEARLRCSPMKGHSHVYWYRQLPEEGLKFMVYLQKENIIDESGMPKERFSAEFPKEGPSILRIQQVVRGDSAAYFCASSPNQLAGVNNEQFFGPGTRLTVL.

V and J are TRBV20-1 and TRBJ2-4, with D uncertain. V was trimmed by 1 base and J by 0 bases, leaving 7 bases between them. Germline CDR1 and CDR2: DFQATT and SNEGSKA (reference sequence). CDR3 length: 14 amino acids. Here the CDR3 reads CSARVGLAKNIQYF. The CDR3 DNA follows: TGCAGTGCTAGAGTGGGTCTAGCCAAAAACATTCAGTACTTC.

This CDR3 reads CASSIGGLRLGEQFF. The CDR3 DNA reads as TGTGCCAGCAGTATCGGGGGTCTACGCCTGGGTGAGCAGTTCTTC. The chain combines TRBV12-3 or TRBV12-4 with TRBJ2-1, with D perhaps matching TRBD2 (6 bases). This CDR3 is 15 amino acids long. The V and J ends lost 5 bases and 9 bases respectively, with 20 bases between them.

The J gene is TRBJ1-1, the V gene TRBV12-3 or TRBV12-4; TRBD1 matches at 7 bases. The CDR3 is 18 amino acids. V shed 3 bases, J shed 1 base, and the junction held 14 bases outside the gene matches. In DNA form, the CDR3 reads TGTGCCAGCAGTTTTCACATGGGTAGGGGGCGGGGGAACACTGAAGCTTTCTTT. Translating it yields CASSFHMGRGRGNTEAFF.

This clonotype was seen a few times. The chain joins TRBV7-9 to TRBJ2-3; D gene unclear. V was cut by 1 base and J by 6 bases, with 5 bases left in between. Germline values: CDR1 SEHNR, CDR2 FQNEAQ (reference sequence). This CDR3 contains 12 residues. CDR3 in amino acids: CASSLEVDTQYF. The CDR3 bases are TGTGCCAGCAGCTTAGAGGTGGATACGCAGTATTTT. Full variable domain (remainder filled in from reference TRBV7-9 and TRBJ2-3): DTGVSQNPRHKITKRGQNVTFRCDPISEHNRLYWYRQTLGQGPEFLTYFQNEAQLEKSRLLSDRFSAERPKGSFSTLEIQRTEQGDSAMYLCASSLEVDTQYFGPGTRLTVL.

This chain uses TRBV7-9 with TRBJ2-3; a weak D match, TRBD1 (6 bases). The V and J ends lost 5 bases and 7 bases respectively, with 16 bases between them. The CDR3 runs to 14 residues. The germline CDR1 and CDR2 sequences are SEHNR and FQNEAQ (reference sequence). CDR3 sequence reads: CASSPPQGQYTQYF. CDR3 coding DNA: TGTGCCAGCAGCCCGCCGCAGGGGCAATATACGCAGTATTTT.

The chain is built from TRBV9 and TRBJ2-7; no reliable D call. The CDR3 covers 14 residues. Germline V lookup: CDR1 SGDLS, CDR2 YYNGEE. Trimming pared 0 bases from V and 1 base from J, leaving 8 bases between. Here the CDR3 DNA reads TGTGCCAGCAGCGTAGGGTTTGAATCCTACGAGCAGTACTTC. It codes for CASSVGFESYEQYF.

The CDR3 is CASSPPGQGRDEQFF. The CDR3, as DNA: TGTGCCAGCAGCCCACCAGGACAGGGGAGGGATGAGCAGTTCTTC. This rearrangement joins TRBV11-3 to TRBJ2-1; 9 bases match TRBD1. This CDR3 is built from 15 residues. V trimming: 5 bases; J trimming: 8 bases; junction bases outside the gene matches: 10. Germline-derived CDR1 and CDR2 are SGHNT and YENEEA.

V and J are TRBV4-2 and TRBJ2-1; 8 bases are a match to TRBD2. The CDR3 extends over 16 amino acids. CDR1 and CDR2 from the germline V gene are LGHNA and YNFKEQ. J was trimmed by 5 bases and V by 2 bases; bases with no gene match: 8. CDR3 sequence: CASSQPGTRYDNEQFF. The CDR3 nucleotides read TGTGCCAGCAGCCAACCCGGGACTAGATATGACAATGAGCAGTTCTTC.

Turning to this clonotype: Mismatch with germline at one junction end may stem from a read error. V gene TRBV6-6 combines with J gene TRBJ2-1; 8 nucleotides match TRBD2. CDR1 is MNHNY and CDR2 is SVGAGI in the germline V gene (reference sequence). This CDR3 contains 15 residues. CDR3 coding DNA: TGTGCCAGCATCGCGGGGGGTCTCTCCTACAAGGAGCAGTTCTTC. Amino acid sequence: CASIAGGLSYKEQFF.